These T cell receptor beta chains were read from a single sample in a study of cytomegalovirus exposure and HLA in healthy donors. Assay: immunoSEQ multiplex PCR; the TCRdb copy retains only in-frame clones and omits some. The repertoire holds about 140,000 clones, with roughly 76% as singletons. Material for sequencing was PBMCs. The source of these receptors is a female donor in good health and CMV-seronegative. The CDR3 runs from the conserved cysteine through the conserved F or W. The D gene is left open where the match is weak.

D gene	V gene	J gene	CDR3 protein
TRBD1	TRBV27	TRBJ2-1	CASSPIPRQGPYHSEQFF
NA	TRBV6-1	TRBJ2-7	CASSPTEAEQYF
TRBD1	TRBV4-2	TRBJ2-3	CASKQDRGRPDTQYF
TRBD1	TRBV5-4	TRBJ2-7	CASSFPGQGRHEQYF
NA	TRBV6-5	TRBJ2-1	CASSLAARSYNEQFF
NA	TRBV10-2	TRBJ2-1	CASRPSGENEQFF
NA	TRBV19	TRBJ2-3	CAASRRASTDTQYF
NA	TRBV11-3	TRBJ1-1	CASSGGGLNTEAFF
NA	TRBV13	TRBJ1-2	CAGSQPLGGPGYGYTF
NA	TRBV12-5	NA	CASGSGAHEQYF
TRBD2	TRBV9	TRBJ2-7	CASSQGLAHEQYF
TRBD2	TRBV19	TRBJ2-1	CASSGGREKNNEQFF
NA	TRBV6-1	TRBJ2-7	CASSEGKPGEQYF
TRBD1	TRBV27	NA	CASSWTGDTPYEQYF
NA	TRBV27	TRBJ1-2	CASSRVAESGYTF
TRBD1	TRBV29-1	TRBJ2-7	CSATGTGSPSSYEQYF
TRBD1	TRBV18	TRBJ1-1	CASSPRDRALNTEAFF
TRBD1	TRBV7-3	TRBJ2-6	CASSPPTGGTGANVLTF
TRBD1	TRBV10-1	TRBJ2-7	CASRDRVSEEQYF
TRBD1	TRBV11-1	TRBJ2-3	CASSARQGDTDTQYF
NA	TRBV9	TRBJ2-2	CASSQSRFTGELFF
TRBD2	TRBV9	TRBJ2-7	CASSNGGDSYEQYF
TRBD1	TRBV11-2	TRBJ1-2	CASSGTGVDGYTF
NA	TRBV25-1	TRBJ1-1	CASSAPTDLNTEAFF
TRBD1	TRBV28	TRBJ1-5	CASRGQAERPQHF
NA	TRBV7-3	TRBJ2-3	CASSPPLGGPTDTQYF
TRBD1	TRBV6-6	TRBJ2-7	CASRPRQGVNYEQYF
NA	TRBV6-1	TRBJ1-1	CAIRDWETNTEAFF
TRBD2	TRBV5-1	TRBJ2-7	CASSLAGTSGSYEQYF
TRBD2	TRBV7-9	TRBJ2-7	CASSSGTSGKYEQYF
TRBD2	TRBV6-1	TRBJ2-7	CASSEQASGNSYEQYF
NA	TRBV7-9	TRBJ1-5	CASSLLGPDNQPQHF
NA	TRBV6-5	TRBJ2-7	CASSPGRRCEQYF
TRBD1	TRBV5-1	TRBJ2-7	CASNLAGQGAYEQYF
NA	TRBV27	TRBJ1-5	CASSLTSYSNQPQHF
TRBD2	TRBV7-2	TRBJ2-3	CASSFGEGFGTDTQYF
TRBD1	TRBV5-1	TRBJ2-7	CASSLGQGAYEQYF
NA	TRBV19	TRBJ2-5	CASSIGRGRLWEQYF
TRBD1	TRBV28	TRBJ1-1	CASSLSGTGGGGAFF
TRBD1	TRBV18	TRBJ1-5	CASSPAGTGGEQPQHF
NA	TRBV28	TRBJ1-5	CASNGALGGIGQPQHF
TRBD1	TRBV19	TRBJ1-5	CASSTTGGSNQPQHF
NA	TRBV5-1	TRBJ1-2	CASSLRTVNYGYTF